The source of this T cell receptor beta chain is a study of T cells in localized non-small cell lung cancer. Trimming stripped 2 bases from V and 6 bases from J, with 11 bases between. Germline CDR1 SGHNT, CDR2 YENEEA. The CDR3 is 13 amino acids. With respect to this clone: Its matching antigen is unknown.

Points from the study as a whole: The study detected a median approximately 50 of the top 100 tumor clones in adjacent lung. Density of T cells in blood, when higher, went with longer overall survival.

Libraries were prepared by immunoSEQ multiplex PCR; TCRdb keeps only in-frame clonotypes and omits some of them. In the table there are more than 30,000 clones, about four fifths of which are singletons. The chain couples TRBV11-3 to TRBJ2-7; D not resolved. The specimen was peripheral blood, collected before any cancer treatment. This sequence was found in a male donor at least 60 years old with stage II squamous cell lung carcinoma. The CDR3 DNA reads TGTGCCAGCAGCTTATGGGAAGGTGCCGAGCAGTACTTC. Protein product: CASSLWEGAEQYF.